Presented here are 5 T cell receptor beta chains from one specimen sequenced in a study of blood T cell repertoires in COVID-19. Measured with immunoSEQ multiplex PCR; TCRdb has only the in-frame clones, and not every one. The sample lists around 140,000 clones, about 89% occurring once. Material for sequencing was peripheral blood. The receptors come from a man aged 80 or over with acute or convalescent COVID-19.

Here the CDR3 reads CAWTGDGYGYTF. As DNA, the CDR3 is TGTGCCTGGACAGGGGACGGCTATGGCTACACCTTC. V is TRBV30 and J is TRBJ1-2; weak D call: TRBD1 (6 bases). There are 12 residues in the CDR3. CDR1 is GTSNPN and CDR2 is SVGIG in the germline V gene (reference sequence). Trimming removed 4 bases at V and 4 bases at J, with 10 bases between.

V and J are TRBV29-1 and TRBJ2-2; TRBD2 matches 13 bases. This CDR3 comprises 15 residues. In germline, CDR1 is SQVTM, CDR2 ANQGSEA. V lost 8 bases to trimming and J lost 6 bases; unmatched junction nucleotides: 9. As DNA, the CDR3 is TGCAGCACCTCTGGGACTAGCGGGATACCCGGGGAGCTGTTTTTT. It yields the protein CSTSGTSGIPGELFF.

This clone was seen only a few times. V usage is TRBV5-1 and J usage is TRBJ2-2; TRBD2 matches at 9 bases. Germline CDR1 reads SGHRS; CDR2 reads YFSETQ. This CDR3 comprises 17 residues. V shed 1 base, J shed 3 bases, and the junction held 7 bases outside the gene matches. This CDR3 reads CASSLNPSGDHTGELFF. The CDR3, as DNA: TGCGCCAGCAGCTTGAACCCTAGCGGGGATCACACCGGGGAGCTGTTTTTT.

The chain employs TRBV6-1 and TRBJ1-1; 8 bases match TRBD1. J lost 11 bases, V lost 0 bases, and 8 bases had no gene match. This CDR3 has 14 residues. In germline, CDR1 is MNHNS, CDR2 SASEGT. Written as DNA, the CDR3 is TGTGCCAGCAGTGAAGCCCCGACAGGGGACAGGGCTTTCTTT. Translation: CASSEAPTGDRAFF.

The V and J genes are TRBV6-1 and TRBJ1-3, with TRBD1 matching over 7 bases. The CDR3 extends over 14 amino acids. Trimming at V came to 2 bases and at J to 5 bases, leaving 3 bases not matched to a gene. Germline loops: CDR1 MNHNS, CDR2 SASEGT. The CDR3 coding sequence is TGTGCCAGCAGTGAACCGGGACAGAGAAACACCATATATTTT. Its translation is CASSEPGQRNTIYF.